This T cell receptor beta chain was retrieved from a study of blood T cell repertoires in COVID-19. For the study at large: Whether acute or convalescent, the COVID-19 samples came from the United States, Italy and Spain. In each case, the material was cDNA or gDNA derived from T cells, B-cell-depleted T cells, or PBMCs.

This clone appeared a few times. Authors' analysis steps: Cell counts per sample came from amplifying reference gene primers. Only in-frame clones appear in the TCRdb table, and some are missing; sequencing was by immunoSEQ multiplex PCR. V and J calls and clone size are those listed in that table; D and trimming were worked out from the DNA. The table has some 150,000 clones, about 76% seen once. Patients at the Seattle site were enrolled during active infection and followed longitudinally. The CDR3 consists of 16 residues. V shed 3 bases and J shed 7 bases, with 22 bases lying between them. Per the germline V gene, CDR1 is SGHRS and CDR2 is YFSETQ.

V is TRBV5-1 and J is TRBJ1-2; D remains unclear. The specimen was peripheral blood. The TCR comes from a woman between 65 and 79 years old with COVID-19, enrolled during active disease. Written as DNA, the CDR3 is TGCGCCAGCAGCTCGGACGGGCTCCGGTCCGGGATTGGCTACACCTTC. Its translation is CASSSDGLRSGIGYTF.